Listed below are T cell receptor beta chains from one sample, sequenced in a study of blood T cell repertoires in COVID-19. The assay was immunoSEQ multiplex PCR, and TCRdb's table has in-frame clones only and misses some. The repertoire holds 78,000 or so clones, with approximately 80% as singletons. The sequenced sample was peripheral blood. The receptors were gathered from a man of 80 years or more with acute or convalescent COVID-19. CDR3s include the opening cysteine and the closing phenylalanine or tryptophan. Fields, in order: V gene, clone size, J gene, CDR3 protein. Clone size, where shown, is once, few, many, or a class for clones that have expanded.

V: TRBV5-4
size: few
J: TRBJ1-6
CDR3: CASSLGGDSPLHF

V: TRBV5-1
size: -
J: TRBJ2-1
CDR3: CASSPGRGNEQFF

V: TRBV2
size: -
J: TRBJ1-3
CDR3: CASRKGQGGNTIYF

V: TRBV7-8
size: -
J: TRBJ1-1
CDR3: CASSLAGQGVGEAFF

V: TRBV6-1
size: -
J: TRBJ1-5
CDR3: CASSDAGLYAGTGKELHF

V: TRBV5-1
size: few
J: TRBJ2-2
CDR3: CASSPSQRGPGELFF

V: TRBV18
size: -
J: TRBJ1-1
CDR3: CASSPFRPEVEAFF

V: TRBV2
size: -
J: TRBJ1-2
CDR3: CASTPGQRYGYTF

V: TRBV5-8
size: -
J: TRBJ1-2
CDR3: CASSLRPSGGGYTF

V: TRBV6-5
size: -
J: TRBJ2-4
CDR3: CASSYSFMRAKNIQYF

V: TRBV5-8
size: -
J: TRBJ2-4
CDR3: CASSPGADIQYF

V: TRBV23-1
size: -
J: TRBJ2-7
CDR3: CASSHTPTGYSYEQYF

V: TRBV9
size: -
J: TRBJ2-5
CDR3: CASSVGGTGQETQYF

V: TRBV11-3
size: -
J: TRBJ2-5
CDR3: CASSSRQGEETQYF

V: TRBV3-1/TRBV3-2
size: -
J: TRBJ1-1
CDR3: CASNLGAIGNTEAFF

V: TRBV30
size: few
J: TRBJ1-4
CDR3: CAWREGRGLEKLFF

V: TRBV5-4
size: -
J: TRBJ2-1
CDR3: CASSPRDADNEQFF

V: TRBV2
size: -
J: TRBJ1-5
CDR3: CASSFQTGEGQPQHF

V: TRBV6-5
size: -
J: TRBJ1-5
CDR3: CASSWDSNQPQHF

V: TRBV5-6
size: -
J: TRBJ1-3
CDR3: CASSSRAGNTIYF

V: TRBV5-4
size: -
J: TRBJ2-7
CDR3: CASSPRNDRVKGSSYEQYF

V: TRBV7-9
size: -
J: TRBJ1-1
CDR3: CASSLGDRGLTGNTEAFF

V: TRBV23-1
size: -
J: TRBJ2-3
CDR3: CASSAEYTQYF

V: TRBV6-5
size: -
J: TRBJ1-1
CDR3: CASSYLGQGANTEAFF

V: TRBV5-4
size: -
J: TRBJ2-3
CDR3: CASKGGGVTDTQYF

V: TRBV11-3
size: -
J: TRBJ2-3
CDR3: CASSLSETDTQYF